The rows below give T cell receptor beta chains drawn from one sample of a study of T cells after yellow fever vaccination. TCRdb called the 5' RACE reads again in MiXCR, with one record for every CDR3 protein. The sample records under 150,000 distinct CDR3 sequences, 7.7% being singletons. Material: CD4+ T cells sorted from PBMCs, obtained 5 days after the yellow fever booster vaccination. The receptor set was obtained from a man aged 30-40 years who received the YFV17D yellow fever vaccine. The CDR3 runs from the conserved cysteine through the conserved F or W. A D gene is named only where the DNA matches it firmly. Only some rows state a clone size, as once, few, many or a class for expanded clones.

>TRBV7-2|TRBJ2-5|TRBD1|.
TGTGCCAGCAGCTTCCAGACAGGGGGCCGAGGGGAGACCCAGTACTTC
CASSFQTGGRGETQYF
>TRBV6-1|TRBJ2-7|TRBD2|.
TGTGCCAGCAGGCCCCGGAGAAAAGCGGGAGACGCCTACGAGCAGTACTTC
CASRPRRKAGDAYEQYF
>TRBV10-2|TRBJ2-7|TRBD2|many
TGCGCCAGCAGGGGGATAAGCGGGAGCTCCTACGAGCAGTACTTC
CASRGISGSSYEQYF
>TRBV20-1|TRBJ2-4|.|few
TGCTGTGCTAGAGGGGACGCGAGTTGGGGCAAAAACATTCAGTACTTC
CCARGDASWGKNIQYF
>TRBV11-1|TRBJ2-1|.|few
TGTGCCAGCAGCTTAGACAATTGGGGGAGTTCAGGGTCCTACAATGAGCAGTTCTTC
CASSLDNWGSSGSYNEQFF
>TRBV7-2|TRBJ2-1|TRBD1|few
TGTGCCAGCAGCTGGGACAGGGGGCTGAATTTGGGCAATGAGCAGTTCTTC
CASSWDRGLNLGNEQFF
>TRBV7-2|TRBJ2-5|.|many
TGTGCCAGCAGCTTAGAATACCCTCTCCAAGAGACCCAGTACTTC
CASSLEYPLQETQYF
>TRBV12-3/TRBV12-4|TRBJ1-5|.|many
TGTGCCAGCAGCGTGGGGGGTGGCAATCAGCCCCAGCATTTT
CASSVGGGNQPQHF
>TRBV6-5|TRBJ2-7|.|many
TGTGCCAGCATACAGGGACGGGGGGCCTACGAGCAGTACTTC
CASIQGRGAYEQYF
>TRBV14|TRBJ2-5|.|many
TGTGCCAGCAGCCTCACGGTACGAGAGACCCAGTACTTC
CASSLTVRETQYF
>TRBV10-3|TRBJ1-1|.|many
TGTGCCATCAGTGAGTCGAGAACTGAAGCTTTCTTT
CAISESRTEAFF
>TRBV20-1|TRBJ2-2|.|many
TGCAGTGCTAGTTCCTTTACGGGAGAAAACACCGGGGAGCTGTTTTTT
CSASSFTGENTGELFF
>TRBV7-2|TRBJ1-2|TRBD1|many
TGTGCCAGCAGCTCCGGGACAGGGAGTATTGGCTACACCTTC
CASSSGTGSIGYTF
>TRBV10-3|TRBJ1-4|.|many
TGTGCCATCAGTGCTTCCGGGACTAATGAAAAACTGTTTTTT
CAISASGTNEKLFF
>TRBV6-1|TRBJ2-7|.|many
TGTGCCAGCGGTGACTTAGGAGGGCTCTCCTACGAGCAGTACTTC
CASGDLGGLSYEQYF
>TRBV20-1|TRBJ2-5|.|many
TGCAGTGCCAATTCCCCTGGCCGGGTGGAGACCCAGTACTTC
CSANSPGRVETQYF
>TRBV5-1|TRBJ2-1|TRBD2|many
TGCGCCAGCAGCCCAACTAGCGGGGGAGCCTACAATGAGCAGTTCTTC
CASSPTSGGAYNEQFF
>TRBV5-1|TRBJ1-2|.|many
TGCGCCAGCAGCTTAGGGCGGAACTATGGCTACACCTTC
CASSLGRNYGYTF
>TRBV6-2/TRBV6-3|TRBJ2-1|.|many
TGTGCCAGCAGTTACTCGAATAGGGGTCGATACTACAATGAGCAGTTCTTC
CASSYSNRGRYYNEQFF
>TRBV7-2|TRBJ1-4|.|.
TGTGCCAGCAGCTTATCCAGGGGTAATGAAAAACTGTTTTTT
CASSLSRGNEKLFF
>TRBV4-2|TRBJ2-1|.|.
TGTGCCATGGGCCCCAGGCTCCCCTGGGACAATGAGCAGTTCTTC
CAMGPRLPWDNEQFF
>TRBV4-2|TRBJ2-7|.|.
TGTGCCAGCAGCGGCCGAGGGCCAGTAGACGAGCAGTACTTC
CASSGRGPVDEQYF
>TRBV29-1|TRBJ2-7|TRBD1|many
TGCAGCGTTGAGGGACAGGCCCCCGACGAGCAGTACTTC
CSVEGQAPDEQYF
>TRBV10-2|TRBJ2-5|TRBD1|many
TGCGCCAGCAGTCGTGGGACAGGGAACCAAGAGACCCAGTACTTC
CASSRGTGNQETQYF
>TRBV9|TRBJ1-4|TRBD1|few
TGTGCCAGCAGCTACGGGACAGGGTATGAAAAACTGTTTTTT
CASSYGTGYEKLFF
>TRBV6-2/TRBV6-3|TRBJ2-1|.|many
TGTGCCAGCAGTTACTCGAAGTACAATGAGCAGTTCTTC
CASSYSKYNEQFF
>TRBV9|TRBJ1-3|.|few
TGTGCCAGCAGCGTAGATCAGGGCTCGTCTGGAAACACCATATATTTT
CASSVDQGSSGNTIYF
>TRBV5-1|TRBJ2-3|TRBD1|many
TGCGCCAGCAGCCAGGGACAGCCAGCGGCAAGCACAGATACGCAGTATTTT
CASSQGQPAASTDTQYF
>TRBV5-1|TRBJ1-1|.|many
TGCGCCAGCAGCTTGGGCCCCGACACTGAAGCTTTCTTT
CASSLGPDTEAFF
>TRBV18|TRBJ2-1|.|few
TGTGCCAGCTCACCACAGACCGGATCCTACAATGAGCAGTTCTTC
CASSPQTGSYNEQFF
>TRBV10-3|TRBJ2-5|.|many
TGTGCCATCAGTGATACAGATAACCAAGAGACCCAGTACTTC
CAISDTDNQETQYF
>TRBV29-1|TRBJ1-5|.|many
TGCAGCGTGACCCATGGCGGGGCAGGGAATCAGCCCCAGCATTTT
CSVTHGGAGNQPQHF